The 7 T cell receptor beta chains in this list originate from one sample, sequenced in a study of T cell repertoires in cytomegalovirus infection. TCRdb reprocessed the reads with MiXCR, giving one entry per CDR3 protein. The data show under 350,000 distinct CDR3 sequences, roughly a tenth seen once. Sequencing was carried out using PBMCs. These TCRs come from a human donor in good health (CMV status not recorded). Some clones in this sample may be carry-over from other donors' samples.

There are many counts of this clonotype. V usage is TRBV7-6 and J usage is TRBJ1-5; maybe TRBD1 (5 bases). The CDR3 loop spans 17 amino acids. Germline CDR1 is SGHVS and CDR2 is FNYEAQ. Trimming took 5 bases from V and 1 from J, leaving 18 bases between them. The CDR3 region has the DNA TGTGCCAGCAGCGATAGGGCTACACGGGACAGCAATCAGCCCCAGCATTTT. Encoded protein: CASSDRATRDSNQPQHF.

The chain joins TRBV15 to TRBJ1-1, with 7 bases that match TRBD1. J was trimmed by 5 bases and V by 3 bases; bases with no gene match: 0. CDR3 length: 12 amino acids. Germline V gene sequence: CDR1 LNHNV, CDR2 YYDKDF (reference sequence). DNA of the CDR3: TGTGCCACCAGCAGCAGGGGGACTGAAGCTTTCTTT. As protein: CATSSRGTEAFF.

This clonotype appeared many times. This chain connects TRBV7-9 to TRBJ2-2; weak D call: TRBD1 (6 bases). The germline CDR1 and CDR2 sequences are SEHNR and FQNEAQ (reference sequence). This CDR3 has 16 residues. Trimming shortened V by 3 bases and J by 1 base, and 12 bases separated the two germline ends. The CDR3 nucleotides are TGTGCCAGCAGCTTCCCAGGGGTCGTGAACACCGGGGAGCTGTTTTTT. Translation: CASSFPGVVNTGELFF.

CDR3 nucleotide sequence: TGCAGCGTTGAGGGACAATCTATGAACACTGAAGCTTTCTTT. The encoded protein is CSVEGQSMNTEAFF. The rearrangement links TRBV29-1 to TRBJ1-1, with a weak D call TRBD1 (6 bases). Germline CDR1 and CDR2: SQVTM and ANQGSEA. The V and J ends lost 3 bases and 0 bases respectively, with 11 bases between them. This CDR3 contains 14 residues.

Only a few counts were recorded for this clonotype. The rearrangement uses TRBV7-3 and TRBJ1-1; weak D call: TRBD1 (6 bases). The CDR3 loop spans 13 amino acids. V was clipped by 2 bases and J by 11 bases, with 15 bases between them. The germline V gene has CDR1 SGHTA and CDR2 FQGTGA. This CDR3 is CASSLFRRQAAFF. The CDR3 nucleotides read TGTGCCAGCAGCTTATTCAGGCGACAGGCGGCTTTCTTT.

This clonotype was counted many times. This chain joins TRBV29-1 and TRBJ2-2; no clear D gene. CDR3 length: 14 residues. The V and J ends lost 3 bases and 0 bases respectively, with 8 bases between them. The germline CDR1 and CDR2 sequences are SQVTM and ANQGSEA. CDR3 sequence: CSVESTSNTGELFF. CDR3 DNA sequence: TGCAGCGTTGAGTCCACCTCGAACACCGGGGAGCTGTTTTTT.

This clonotype was seen many times. The chain uses TRBV4-3 and TRBJ1-6, with unresolved D. Germline V lookup: CDR1 LGHNA, CDR2 YSLEER. This CDR3 comprises 15 residues. The V end lost 0 bases, the J end lost 9 bases, and 12 bases lay between the germline ends. The CDR3 loop reads CASSQDFGSGSPLHF. The CDR3 nucleotides are TGCGCCAGCAGCCAAGATTTTGGTAGTGGTTCACCCCTCCACTTT.